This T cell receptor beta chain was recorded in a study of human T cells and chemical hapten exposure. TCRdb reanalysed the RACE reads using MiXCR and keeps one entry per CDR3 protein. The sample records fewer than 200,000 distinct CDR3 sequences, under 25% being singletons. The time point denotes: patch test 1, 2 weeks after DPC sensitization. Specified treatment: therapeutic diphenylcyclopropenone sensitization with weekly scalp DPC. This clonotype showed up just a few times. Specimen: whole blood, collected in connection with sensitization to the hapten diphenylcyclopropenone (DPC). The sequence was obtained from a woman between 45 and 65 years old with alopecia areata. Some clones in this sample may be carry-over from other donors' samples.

CDR3 sequence (DNA): TGCGCCAGCAGCCTCACAGGGGTGGCTTTCTTT. Protein product: CASSLTGVAFF. This chain joins TRBV4-1 and TRBJ1-1; 7 nucleotides match TRBD1. The trim removed 4 bases at V and 11 bases at J, leaving 4 bases unmatched. CDR1 and CDR2 from the germline V gene are MGHRA and YSYEKL. This CDR3 is built from 11 residues.